This TCR beta chain came from a study of cytomegalovirus exposure and HLA in healthy donors. Study at large: Roughly 89 million unique TCR sequences came from HLA-typed donors in an early release. Findings and caveats of the study: Highly shared variants forming one cluster were likely a sequencing artifact. Usually a TCR sequence was rare, but some public TCRs were found in many donors.

As to this clone: Its antigen remains unidentified.

The CDR3 runs to 14 residues. V gave up 0 bases and J gave up 2 bases, with 7 bases separating them. Germline values: CDR1 SGHRS, CDR2 YFSETQ. The PCR contained 60 Vbeta and 13 Jbeta primers. Sequenced by immunoSEQ multiplex PCR; TCRdb stores in-frame clones only, minus some. The profile shows 200,000 or so clones, about 85% of them singletons. V is TRBV5-1 and J is TRBJ2-3; D remains unclear. Specimen: PBMCs. This sequence originates from a human donor in good health. The chain's CDR3 is CASSLGLDTDTQYF. The CDR3 coding sequence is TGCGCCAGCAGCTTGGGACTCGACACAGATACGCAGTATTTT.